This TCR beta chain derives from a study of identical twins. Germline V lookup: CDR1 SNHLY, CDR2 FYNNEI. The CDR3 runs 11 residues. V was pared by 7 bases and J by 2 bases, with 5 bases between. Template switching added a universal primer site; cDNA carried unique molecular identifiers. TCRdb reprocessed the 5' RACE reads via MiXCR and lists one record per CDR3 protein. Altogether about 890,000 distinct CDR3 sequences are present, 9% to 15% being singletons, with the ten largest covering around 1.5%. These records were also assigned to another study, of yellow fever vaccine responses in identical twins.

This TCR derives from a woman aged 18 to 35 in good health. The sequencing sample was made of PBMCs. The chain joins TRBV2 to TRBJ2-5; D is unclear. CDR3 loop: CASTIQETQYF. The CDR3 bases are TGTGCCAGCACCATACAAGAGACCCAGTACTTC.